This T cell receptor (beta chain) was captured in a study of follicular helper T cells after annual influenza vaccination. The V end lost 0 bases, the J end lost 2 bases, and 12 bases lay between the germline ends. The CDR3 has 16 amino acids. The germline gives CDR1 WSHSY, CDR2 SAAADI. Sequencing was performed with immunoSEQ multiplex PCR; in TCRdb, only in-frame clones are kept and a portion is missing. The sample holds over 1,000 clones, roughly 79% seen once. Documented time point: 2014-2015 season, pre-vaccination. Specimen: CXCR5+ CD38+ circulating T follicular helper cells from blood, collected on the day of influenza vaccination. Subset denoted: circulating Tfh, non-naive CD4+CXCR5+PD-1+ (ICOS+CD38+ or ICOS-CD38-). The sequence derives from an adult who received the influenza vaccine. This chain connects TRBV10-2 to TRBJ2-3; D may be TRBD2 (5 bases). The CDR3 region has the DNA TGCGCCAGCAGTGAGTCTCTTGGCGGGTACACAGATACGCAGTATTTT. Translation: CASSESLGGYTDTQYF.